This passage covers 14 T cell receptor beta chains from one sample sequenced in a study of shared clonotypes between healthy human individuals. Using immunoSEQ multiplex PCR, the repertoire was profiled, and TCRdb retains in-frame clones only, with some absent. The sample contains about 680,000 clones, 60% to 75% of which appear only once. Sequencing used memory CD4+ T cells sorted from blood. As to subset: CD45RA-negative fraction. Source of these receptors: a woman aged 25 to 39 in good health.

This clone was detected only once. The CDR3 is CASGPSGTGSGYGYTF. CDR3 nucleotides: TGTGCTAGTGGCCCATCCGGGACAGGAAGCGGCTATGGCTACACCTTC. The chain combines TRBV12-5 with TRBJ1-2, with 8 bases that match TRBD1. The germline CDR1 and CDR2 sequences are LGHNT and FRNRAP. CDR3 size: 16 residues. V was clipped by 6 bases and J by 4 bases; unmatched bases: 13.

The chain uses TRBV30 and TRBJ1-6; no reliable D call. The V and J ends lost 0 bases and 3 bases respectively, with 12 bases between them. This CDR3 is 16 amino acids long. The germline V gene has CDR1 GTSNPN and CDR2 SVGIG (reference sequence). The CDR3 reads CAWSVGGGRYNSPLHF. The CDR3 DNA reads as TGTGCCTGGAGTGTAGGTGGAGGCCGCTATAATTCACCCCTCCACTTT.

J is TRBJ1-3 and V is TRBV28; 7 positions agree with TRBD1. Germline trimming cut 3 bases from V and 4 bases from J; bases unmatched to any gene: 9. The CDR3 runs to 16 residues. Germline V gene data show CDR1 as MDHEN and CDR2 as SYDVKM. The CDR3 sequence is CASSLSTGAPGNTIYF. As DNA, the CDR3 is TGTGCCAGCAGTTTGTCTACAGGGGCTCCCGGAAACACCATATATTTT.

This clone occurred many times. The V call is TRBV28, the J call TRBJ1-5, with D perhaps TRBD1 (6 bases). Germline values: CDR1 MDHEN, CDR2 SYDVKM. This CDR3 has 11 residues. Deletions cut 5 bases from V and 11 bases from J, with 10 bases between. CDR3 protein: CASSVTGTQHF. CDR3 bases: TGTGCCAGCAGTGTAACAGGGACCCAGCATTTT.

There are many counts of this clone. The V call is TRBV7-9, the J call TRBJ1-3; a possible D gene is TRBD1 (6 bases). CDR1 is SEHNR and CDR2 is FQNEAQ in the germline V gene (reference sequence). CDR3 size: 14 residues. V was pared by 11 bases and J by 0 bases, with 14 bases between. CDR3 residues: CAGLDSHSGNTIYF. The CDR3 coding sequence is TGTGCCGGACTGGACAGCCACTCTGGAAACACCATATATTTT. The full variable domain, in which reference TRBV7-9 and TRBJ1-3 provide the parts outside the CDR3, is DTGVSQNPRHKITKRGQNVTFRCDPISEHNRLYWYRQTLGQGPEFLTYFQNEAQLEKSRLLSDRFSAERPKGSFSTLEIQRTEQGDSAMYLCAGLDSHSGNTIYFGEGSWLTVV.

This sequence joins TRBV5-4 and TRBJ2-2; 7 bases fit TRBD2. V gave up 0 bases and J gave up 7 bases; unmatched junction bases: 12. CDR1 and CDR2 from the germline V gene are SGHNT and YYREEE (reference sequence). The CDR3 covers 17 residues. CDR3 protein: CASSLDPLAGELGELFF. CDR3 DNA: TGTGCCAGCAGCTTGGATCCACTGGCGGGAGAGCTCGGGGAGCTGTTTTTT.

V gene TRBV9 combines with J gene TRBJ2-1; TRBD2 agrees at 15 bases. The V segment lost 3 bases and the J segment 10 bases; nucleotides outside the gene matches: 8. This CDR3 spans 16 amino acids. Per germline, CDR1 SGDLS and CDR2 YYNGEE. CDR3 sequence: CASSAPPGLAGGEQFF. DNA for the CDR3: TGTGCCAGCAGCGCGCCTCCGGGACTAGCGGGGGGCGAGCAGTTCTTC.

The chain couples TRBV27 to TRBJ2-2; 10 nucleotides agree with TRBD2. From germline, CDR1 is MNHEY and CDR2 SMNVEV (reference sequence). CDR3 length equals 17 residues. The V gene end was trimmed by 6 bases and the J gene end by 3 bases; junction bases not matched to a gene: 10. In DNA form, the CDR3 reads TGTGCCAGCAGCACCCCCGGGACTAGCGCGTACACCGGGGAGCTGTTTTTT. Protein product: CASSTPGTSAYTGELFF.

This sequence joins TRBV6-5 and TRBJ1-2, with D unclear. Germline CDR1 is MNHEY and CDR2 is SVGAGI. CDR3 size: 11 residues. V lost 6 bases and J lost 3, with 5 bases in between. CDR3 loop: CASRRDYGYTF. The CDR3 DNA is TGTGCCAGCAGACGGGACTATGGCTACACCTTC.

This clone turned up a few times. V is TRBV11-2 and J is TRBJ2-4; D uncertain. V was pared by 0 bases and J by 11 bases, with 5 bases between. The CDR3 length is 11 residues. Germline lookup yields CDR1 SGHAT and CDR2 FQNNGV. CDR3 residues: CASSLEGLQYF. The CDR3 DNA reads TGTGCCAGCAGCTTAGAAGGGCTTCAGTACTTC.

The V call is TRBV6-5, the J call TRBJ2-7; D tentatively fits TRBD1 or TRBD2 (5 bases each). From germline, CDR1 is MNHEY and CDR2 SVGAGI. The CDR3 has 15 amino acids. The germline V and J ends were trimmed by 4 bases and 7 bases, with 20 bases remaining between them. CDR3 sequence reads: CASSFTGTGIGEQYF. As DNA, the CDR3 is TGTGCCAGCAGTTTCACCGGGACCGGGATTGGGGAGCAGTACTTC.

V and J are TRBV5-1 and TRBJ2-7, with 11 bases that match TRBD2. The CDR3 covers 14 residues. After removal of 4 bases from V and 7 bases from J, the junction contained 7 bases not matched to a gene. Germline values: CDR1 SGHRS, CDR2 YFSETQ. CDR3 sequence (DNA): TGCGCCAGCAGCCCCGGGACTAGCGGAGGGGAGCAGTACTTC. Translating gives CASSPGTSGGEQYF.

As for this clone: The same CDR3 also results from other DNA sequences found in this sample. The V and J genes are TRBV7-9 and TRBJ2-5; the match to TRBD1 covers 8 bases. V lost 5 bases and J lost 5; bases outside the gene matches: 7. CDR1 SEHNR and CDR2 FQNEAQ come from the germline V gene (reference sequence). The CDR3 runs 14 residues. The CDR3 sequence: CASSLSGGLETQYF. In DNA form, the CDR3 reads TGTGCCAGCAGCCTATCAGGGGGCTTGGAGACCCAGTACTTC.

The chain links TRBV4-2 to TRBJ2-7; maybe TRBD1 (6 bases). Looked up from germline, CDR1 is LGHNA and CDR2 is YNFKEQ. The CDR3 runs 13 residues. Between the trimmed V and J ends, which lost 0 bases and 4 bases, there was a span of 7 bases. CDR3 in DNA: TGTGCCAGCAGCCAAGAACAGGGTTACGAGCAGTACTTC. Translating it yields CASSQEQGYEQYF.